Here is one T cell receptor beta chain with its context. TCRdb independently ran MiXCR on the 5' RACE reads; one entry per CDR3 protein. Here the sample spans 1.5 million to 2 million distinct CDR3 sequences, 32% being singletons. This sample stems from a study of identical twins. The CDR3 is made up of 12 amino acids. Germline V gene sequence: CDR1 DFQATT, CDR2 SNEGSKA (reference sequence). V was cut by 4 bases and J by 3 bases, with 6 bases left in between. The sample was cord blood. The clonotype comes from a newborn girl in good health. J is TRBJ2-2 and V is TRBV20-1; D ambiguous. CDR3 bases: TGCAGTGCTACGGTCGACACCGGGGAGCTGTTTTTT. Protein sequence: CSATVDTGELFF.